The present entry profiles one T cell receptor beta chain with its context. The antigen is not known. These data originate in a study of cytomegalovirus exposure and HLA in healthy donors. Study-level results: What TCR beta sequences reportedly achieved was accurate prediction of HLA-A and HLA-B alleles in most subjects. TCR beta chains numbering 164 were designated cytomegalovirus-associated. 87-base-pair reads could not separate some V segments, including TRBV6-2 and TRBV6-3. Previously analyzed data showed that most TCR beta V segments were productive at a frequency of about 90% or about 30%.

Use of 60 Vbeta and 13 Jbeta primers characterized the PCR. Sequencing used immunoSEQ multiplex PCR; TCRdb keeps in-frame clones, though not all of them. The data include 50,000 to 70,000 clones; the top ten clones carry 3.5% to 4%. The CDR3 totals 11 residues. V lost 3 bases, J lost 9 bases, and 8 bases lay in between. In germline, CDR1 is SEHNR, CDR2 FQNEAQ (reference sequence). The TCR comes from a woman between 18 and 30 years old in good health and CMV-seronegative. The gene calls are TRBV7-9 and TRBJ1-2; D is unclear. The sequencing input was PBMCs. Written as DNA, the CDR3 is TGTGCCAGCAGCTTGCAGGCGCGCTACACCTTC. As protein: CASSLQARYTF.